This section outlines one T cell receptor beta chain sequence together with its context. The CDR3 runs to 16 residues. CDR1 MGHRA and CDR2 YSYEKL come from the germline V gene. V lost 4 bases and J lost 6, with 20 bases in between. Measured with immunoSEQ multiplex PCR; TCRdb has only the in-frame clones, and not every one. The repertoire holds 17,000 or so clones, with approximately 38% as singletons. The sample comes from a study of graft-versus-host responses after intestinal transplantation. Responder cells labeled with CFSE (approximately 200,000) were co-plated with irradiated stimulator cells labeled with violet dye (approximately 200,000). Dividing CFSE-low CD3+CD4+ and CD3+CD8+ responders were isolated by sorting after the reaction.

The receptor was derived from a human patient who received an intestinal transplant. The V gene is TRBV4-1, the J gene TRBJ2-3; D is unresolved. Sequenced here: alloreactive CD8+ T cells from a mixed lymphocyte reaction culture, sampled before intestinal transplant. Regarding subset: CFSE-low proliferating T cells sorted from roughly six-day pre-transplant mixed lymphocyte reaction (GvH or HvG direction). The DNA of the CDR3 is TGCGCCAGCAGCCGAACAAGGATTAGGTTGCGGGATACGCAGTATTTT. It yields the protein CASSRTRIRLRDTQYF.